These T cell receptor beta chains were read from a single sample in a study of cytomegalovirus exposure and HLA in healthy donors. Sequenced by immunoSEQ multiplex PCR; TCRdb stores in-frame clones only, minus some. The sample records approximately 100,000 clones, roughly 71% being singletons. Sequencing used PBMCs. These receptor sequences come from a man aged 35-49 years in good health and CMV-seropositive. The CDR3 runs from the conserved cysteine through the conserved F or W. The order of the fields is D gene, clone size, J gene, V gene, CDR3 DNA, CDR3 protein. A D gene is named only where the DNA matches it firmly. A clone size is listed for some rows: how often the clone was seen (once, few, many), or a class if it is expanded.

d_call: TRBD2
clone_size: few
j_call: TRBJ2-3
v_call: TRBV18
cdr3_nt: TGTGCCAGCTCACAGGGACTAGCCACAGATACGCAGTATTTT
cdr3_aa: CASSQGLATDTQYF

d_call: TRBD1
clone_size: few
j_call: TRBJ2-5
v_call: TRBV18
cdr3_nt: TGTGCCAGCTCCCTAGGGACAGAAGAGACCCAGTACTTC
cdr3_aa: CASSLGTEETQYF

d_call: -
clone_size: -
j_call: TRBJ1-4
v_call: TRBV5-4
cdr3_nt: TGTGCCAGCAGCTCGGGAGGGGCTCGTGAAAAACTGTTTTTT
cdr3_aa: CASSSGGAREKLFF

d_call: TRBD2
clone_size: -
j_call: TRBJ2-5
v_call: TRBV6-1
cdr3_nt: TGTGCCAGCAGTGGGGGGGGAGATAGAGAGACCCAGTACTTC
cdr3_aa: CASSGGGDRETQYF

d_call: TRBD1
clone_size: -
j_call: TRBJ1-5
v_call: TRBV27
cdr3_nt: TGTGCCAGCAGTTTATCCCCGACAGGGCTTGGCAATCAGCCCCAGCATTTT
cdr3_aa: CASSLSPTGLGNQPQHF

d_call: -
clone_size: -
j_call: TRBJ1-2
v_call: TRBV6-6
cdr3_nt: TGTGCCAGCAGTCGCAGGCTGGGCTACACCTTC
cdr3_aa: CASSRRLGYTF

d_call: TRBD2
clone_size: -
j_call: TRBJ2-3
v_call: TRBV5-4
cdr3_nt: TGTGCCAGCAGCCTCCGGGCGGGAGTGGTAGATACGCAGTATTTT
cdr3_aa: CASSLRAGVVDTQYF

d_call: -
clone_size: -
j_call: TRBJ1-3
v_call: TRBV7-9
cdr3_nt: TGTGCCAGCAGCTTACCCCAGGTCTCTGGAAACACCATATATTTT
cdr3_aa: CASSLPQVSGNTIYF

d_call: -
clone_size: -
j_call: TRBJ1-1
v_call: TRBV27
cdr3_nt: TGTGCCAGCAGCGACAGGTGGGGCACTGAAGCTTTCTTT
cdr3_aa: CASSDRWGTEAFF

d_call: -
clone_size: few
j_call: TRBJ1-3
v_call: TRBV9
cdr3_nt: TGTGCCAGCAGCCCTCCGGTCTCTGGAAACACCATATATTTT
cdr3_aa: CASSPPVSGNTIYF